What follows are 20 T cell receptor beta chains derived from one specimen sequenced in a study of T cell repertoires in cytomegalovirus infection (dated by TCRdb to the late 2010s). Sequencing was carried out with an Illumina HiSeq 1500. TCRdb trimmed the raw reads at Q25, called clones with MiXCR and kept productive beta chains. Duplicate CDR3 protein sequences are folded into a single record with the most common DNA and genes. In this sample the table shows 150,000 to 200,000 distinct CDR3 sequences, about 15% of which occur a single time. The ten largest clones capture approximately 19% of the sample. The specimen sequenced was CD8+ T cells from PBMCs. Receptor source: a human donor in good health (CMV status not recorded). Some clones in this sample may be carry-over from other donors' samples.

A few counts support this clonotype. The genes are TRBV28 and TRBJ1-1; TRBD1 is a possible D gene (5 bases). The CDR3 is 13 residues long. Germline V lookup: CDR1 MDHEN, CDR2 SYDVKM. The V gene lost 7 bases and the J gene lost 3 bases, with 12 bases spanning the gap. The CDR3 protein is CASTRDLDTEAFF. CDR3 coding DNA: TGTGCCAGCACCAGGGACCTGGACACTGAAGCTTTCTTT. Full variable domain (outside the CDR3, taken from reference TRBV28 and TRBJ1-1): DVKVTQSSRYLVKRTGEKVFLECVQDMDHENMFWYRQDPGLGLRLIYFSYDVKMKEKGDIPEGYSVSREKKERFSLILESASTNQTSMYLCASTRDLDTEAFFGQGTRLTVV.

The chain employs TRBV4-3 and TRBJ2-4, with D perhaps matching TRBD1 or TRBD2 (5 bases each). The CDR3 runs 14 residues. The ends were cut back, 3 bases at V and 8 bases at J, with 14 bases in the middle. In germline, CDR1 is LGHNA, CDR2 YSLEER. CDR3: CASSQGPGSDIQYF. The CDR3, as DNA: TGCGCCAGCAGCCAGGGACCGGGATCTGACATTCAGTACTTC.

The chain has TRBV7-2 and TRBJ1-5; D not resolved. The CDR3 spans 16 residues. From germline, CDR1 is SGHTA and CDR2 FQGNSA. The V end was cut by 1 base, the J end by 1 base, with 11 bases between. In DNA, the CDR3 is TGTGCCAGCAGCTTAGGGGCCCCTGGGAGCAATCAGCCCCAGCATTTT. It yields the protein CASSLGAPGSNQPQHF.

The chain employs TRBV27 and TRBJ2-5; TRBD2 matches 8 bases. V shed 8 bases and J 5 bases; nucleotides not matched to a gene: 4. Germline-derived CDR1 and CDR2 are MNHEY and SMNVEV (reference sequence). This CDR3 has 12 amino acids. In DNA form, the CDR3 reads TGTGCCAGCGGGACTAGGTTCGAGACCCAGTACTTC. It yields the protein CASGTRFETQYF.

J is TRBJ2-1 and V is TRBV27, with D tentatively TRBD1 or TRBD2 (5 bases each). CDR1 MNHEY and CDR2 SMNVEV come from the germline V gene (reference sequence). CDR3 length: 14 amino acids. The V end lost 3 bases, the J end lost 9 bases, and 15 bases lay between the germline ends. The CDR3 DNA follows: TGTGCCAGCAGTTTCAGGCTAGCTGGGGGTGAGCAGTTCTTC. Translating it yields CASSFRLAGGEQFF.

The CDR3 region has the DNA TGTGCCAGCAGTTTAGTCCACGACAGGGCTAATTCACCCCTCCACTTT. Translated, it gives CASSLVHDRANSPLHF. V usage is TRBV28 and J usage is TRBJ1-6, with 7 bases that match TRBD1. Germline loops: CDR1 MDHEN, CDR2 SYDVKM. Losses at the gene ends were 2 bases for V and 6 bases for J; bases not matched to a gene: 7. The CDR3 sequence is 16 residues long.

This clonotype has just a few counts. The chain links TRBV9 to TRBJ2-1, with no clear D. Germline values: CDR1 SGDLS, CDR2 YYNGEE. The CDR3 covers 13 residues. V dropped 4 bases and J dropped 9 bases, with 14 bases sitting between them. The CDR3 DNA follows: TGTGCCAGCAGCCTGGACCCAGACGGTGAGCAGTTCTTC. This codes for CASSLDPDGEQFF.

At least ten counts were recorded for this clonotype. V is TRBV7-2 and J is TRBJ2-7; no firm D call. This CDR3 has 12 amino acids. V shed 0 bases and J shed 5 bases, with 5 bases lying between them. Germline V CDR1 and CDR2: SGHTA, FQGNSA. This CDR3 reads CASSLAPHEQYF. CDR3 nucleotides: TGTGCCAGCAGCTTAGCGCCCCACGAGCAGTACTTC.

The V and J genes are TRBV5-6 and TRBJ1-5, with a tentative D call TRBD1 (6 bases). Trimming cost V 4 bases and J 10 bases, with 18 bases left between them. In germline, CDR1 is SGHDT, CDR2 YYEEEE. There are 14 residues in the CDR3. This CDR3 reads CASSAGTWGRPQHF. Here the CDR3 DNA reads TGTGCCAGCAGCGCCGGGACATGGGGTCGACCCCAGCATTTT.

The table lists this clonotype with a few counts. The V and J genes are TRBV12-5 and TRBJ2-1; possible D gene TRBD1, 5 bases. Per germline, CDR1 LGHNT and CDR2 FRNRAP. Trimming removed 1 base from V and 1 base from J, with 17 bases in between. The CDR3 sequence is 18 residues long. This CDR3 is CASGLEASGFGSYNEQFF. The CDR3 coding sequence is TGTGCTAGTGGTTTGGAGGCCTCAGGGTTCGGGTCCTACAATGAGCAGTTCTTC.

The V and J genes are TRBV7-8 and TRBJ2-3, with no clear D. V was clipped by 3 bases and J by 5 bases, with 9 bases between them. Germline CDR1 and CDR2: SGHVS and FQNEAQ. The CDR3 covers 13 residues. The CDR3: CASSLPTLDTQYF. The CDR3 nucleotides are TGTGCCAGCAGCTTGCCCACATTAGATACGCAGTATTTT.

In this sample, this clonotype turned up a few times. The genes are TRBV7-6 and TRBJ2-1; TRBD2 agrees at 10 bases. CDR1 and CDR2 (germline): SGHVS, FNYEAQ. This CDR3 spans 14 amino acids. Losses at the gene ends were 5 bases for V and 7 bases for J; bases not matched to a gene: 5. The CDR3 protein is CASSPAGGINEQFF. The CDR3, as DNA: TGTGCCAGCAGCCCAGCGGGGGGGATAAATGAGCAGTTCTTC. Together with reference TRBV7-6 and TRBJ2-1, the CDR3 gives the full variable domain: GAGVSQSPRYKVTKRGQDVALRCDPISGHVSLYWYRQALGQGPEFLTYFNYEAQQDKSGLPNDRFSAERPEGSISTLTIQRTEQRDSAMYRCASSPAGGINEQFFGPGTRLTVL.

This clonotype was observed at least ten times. Written as DNA, the CDR3 is TGTGCCAGCAGCCCTGACAGGGGATTTTTCTACGAGCAGTACTTC. The encoded protein is CASSPDRGFFYEQYF. V and J are TRBV7-2 and TRBJ2-7; 8 positions agree with TRBD1. The CDR3 sequence is 15 residues long. Trimming removed 5 bases from V and 3 bases from J; junction bases left unmatched: 9. From germline, CDR1 is SGHTA and CDR2 FQGNSA.

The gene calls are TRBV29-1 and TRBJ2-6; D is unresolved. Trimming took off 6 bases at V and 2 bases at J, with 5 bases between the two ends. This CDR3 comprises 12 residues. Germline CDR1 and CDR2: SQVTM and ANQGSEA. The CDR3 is CSVLTGANVLTF. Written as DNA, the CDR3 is TGCAGCGTCCTGACTGGGGCCAACGTCCTGACTTTC.

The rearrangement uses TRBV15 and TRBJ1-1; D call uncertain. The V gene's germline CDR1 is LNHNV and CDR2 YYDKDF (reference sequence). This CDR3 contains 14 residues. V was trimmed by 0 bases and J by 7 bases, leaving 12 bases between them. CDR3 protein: CATSRERRKDEAFF. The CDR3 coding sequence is TGTGCCACCAGCAGAGAGAGAAGAAAAGATGAAGCTTTCTTT.

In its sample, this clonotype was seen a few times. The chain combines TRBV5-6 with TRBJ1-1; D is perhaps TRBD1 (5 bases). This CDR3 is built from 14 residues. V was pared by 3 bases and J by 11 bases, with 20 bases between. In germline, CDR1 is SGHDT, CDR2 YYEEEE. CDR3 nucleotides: TGTGCCAGCAGCTCGACCGGGGCCCCGTATGAGGCTTTCTTT. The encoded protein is CASSSTGAPYEAFF.

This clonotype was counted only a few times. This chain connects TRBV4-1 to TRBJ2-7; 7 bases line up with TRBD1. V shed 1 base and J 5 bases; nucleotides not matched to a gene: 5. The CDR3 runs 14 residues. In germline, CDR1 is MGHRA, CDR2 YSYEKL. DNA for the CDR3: TGCGCCAGCAGCCAAGGACAGGGAGAGCACGAGCAGTACTTC. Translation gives CASSQGQGEHEQYF.

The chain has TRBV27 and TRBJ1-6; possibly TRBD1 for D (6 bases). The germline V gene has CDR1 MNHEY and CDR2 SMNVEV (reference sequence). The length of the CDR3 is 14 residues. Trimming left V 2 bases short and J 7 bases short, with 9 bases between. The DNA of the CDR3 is TGTGCCAGCAGTTTAAGAGGGGGAAATTCACCCCTCCACTTT. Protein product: CASSLRGGNSPLHF.

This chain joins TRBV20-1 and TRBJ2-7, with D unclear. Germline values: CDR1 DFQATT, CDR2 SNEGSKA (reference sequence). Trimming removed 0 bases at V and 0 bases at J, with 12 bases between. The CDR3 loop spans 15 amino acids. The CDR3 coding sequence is TGCAGTGCTAGAGATAAACAGATGAGCTCCTACGAGCAGTACTTC. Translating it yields CSARDKQMSSYEQYF.

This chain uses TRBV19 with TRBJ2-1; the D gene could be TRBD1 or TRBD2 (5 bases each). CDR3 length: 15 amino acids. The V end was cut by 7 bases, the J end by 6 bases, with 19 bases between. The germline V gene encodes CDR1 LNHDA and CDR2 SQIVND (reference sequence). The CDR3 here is CASTPYLSGPNEQFF. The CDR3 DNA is TGTGCCAGTACCCCTTACCTATCGGGACCCAATGAGCAGTTCTTC.